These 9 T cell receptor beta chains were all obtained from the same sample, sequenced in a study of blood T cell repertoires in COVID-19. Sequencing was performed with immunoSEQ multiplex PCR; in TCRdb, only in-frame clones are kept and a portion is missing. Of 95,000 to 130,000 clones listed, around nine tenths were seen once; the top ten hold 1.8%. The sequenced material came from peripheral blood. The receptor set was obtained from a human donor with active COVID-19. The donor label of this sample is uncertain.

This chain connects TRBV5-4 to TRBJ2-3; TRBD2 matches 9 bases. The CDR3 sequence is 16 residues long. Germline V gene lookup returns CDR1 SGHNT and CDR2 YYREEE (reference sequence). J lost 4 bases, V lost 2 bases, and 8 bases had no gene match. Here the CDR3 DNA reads TGTGCCAGCAGCTTTGATGCGGGGGGGCCCGCAGATACGCAGTATTTT. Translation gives CASSFDAGGPADTQYF.

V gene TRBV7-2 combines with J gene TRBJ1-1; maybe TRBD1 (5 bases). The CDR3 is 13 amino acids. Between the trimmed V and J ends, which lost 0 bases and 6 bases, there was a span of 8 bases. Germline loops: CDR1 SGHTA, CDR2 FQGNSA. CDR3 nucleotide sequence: TGTGCCAGCAGCTTAGCGTCGGGGGCTGAAGCTTTCTTT. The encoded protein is CASSLASGAEAFF.

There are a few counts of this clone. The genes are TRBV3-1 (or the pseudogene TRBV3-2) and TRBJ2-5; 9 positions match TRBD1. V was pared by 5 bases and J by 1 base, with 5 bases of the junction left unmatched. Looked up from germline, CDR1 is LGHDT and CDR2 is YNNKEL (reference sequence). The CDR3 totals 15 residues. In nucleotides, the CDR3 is TGTGCCAGCAGCACCCCGACAGGGGGCCAAGAGACCCAGTACTTC. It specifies CASSTPTGGQETQYF.

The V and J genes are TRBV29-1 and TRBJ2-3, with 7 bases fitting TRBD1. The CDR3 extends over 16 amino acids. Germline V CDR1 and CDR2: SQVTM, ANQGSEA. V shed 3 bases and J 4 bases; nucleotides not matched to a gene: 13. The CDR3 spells CSVDSGTVNTADTQYF. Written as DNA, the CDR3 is TGCAGCGTTGATTCCGGGACAGTTAATACGGCAGATACGCAGTATTTT.

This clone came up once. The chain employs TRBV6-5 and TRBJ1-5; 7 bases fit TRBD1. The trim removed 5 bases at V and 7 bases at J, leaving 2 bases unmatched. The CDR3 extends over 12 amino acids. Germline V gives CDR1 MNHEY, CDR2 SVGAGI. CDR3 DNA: TGTGCCAGCAGTCAGGGGGGCCAGCCCCAGCATTTT. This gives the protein CASSQGGQPQHF.

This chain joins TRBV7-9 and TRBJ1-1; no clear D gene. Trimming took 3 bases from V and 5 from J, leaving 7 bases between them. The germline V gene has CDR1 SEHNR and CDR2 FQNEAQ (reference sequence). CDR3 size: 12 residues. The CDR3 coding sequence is TGTGCCAGCAGCTTTGGGAGGACTGAAGCTTTCTTT. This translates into CASSFGRTEAFF.

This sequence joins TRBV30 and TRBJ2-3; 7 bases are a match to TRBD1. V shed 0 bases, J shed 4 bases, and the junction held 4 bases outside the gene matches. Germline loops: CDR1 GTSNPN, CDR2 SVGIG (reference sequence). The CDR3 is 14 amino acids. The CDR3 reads CAWSVGQGADTQYF. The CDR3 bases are TGTGCCTGGAGTGTCGGGCAGGGGGCAGATACGCAGTATTTT.

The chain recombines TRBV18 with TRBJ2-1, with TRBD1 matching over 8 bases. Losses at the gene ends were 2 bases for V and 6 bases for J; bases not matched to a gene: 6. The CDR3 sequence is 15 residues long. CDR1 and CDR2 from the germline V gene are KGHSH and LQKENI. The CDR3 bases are TGTGCCAGCTCACCAAGGACAGGGATACGCAATGAGCAGTTCTTC. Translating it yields CASSPRTGIRNEQFF. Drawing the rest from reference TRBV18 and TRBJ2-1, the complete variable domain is NAGVMQNPRHLVRRRGQEARLRCSPMKGHSHVYWYRQLPEEGLKFMVYLQKENIIDESGMPKERFSAEFPKEGPSILRIQQVVRGDSAAYFCASSPRTGIRNEQFFGPGTRLTVL.

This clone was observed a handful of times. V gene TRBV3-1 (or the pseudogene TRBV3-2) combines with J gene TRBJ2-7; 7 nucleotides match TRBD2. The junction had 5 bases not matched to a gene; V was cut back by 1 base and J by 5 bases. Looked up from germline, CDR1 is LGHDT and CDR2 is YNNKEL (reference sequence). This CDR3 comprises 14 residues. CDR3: CASSQVGGLHEQYF. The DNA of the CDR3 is TGTGCCAGCAGCCAAGTCGGGGGGTTGCACGAGCAGTACTTC.